The 16 T cell receptor beta chains below were found in one sample sequenced in a study of tumor and adjacent non-tumor tissue in lung cancer. This sample's RNA came from whole unsorted tissue. Three rounds of nested PCR, following a modified ARM-PCR protocol, produced the TCRbeta library. From the multiplex PCR reads, TCRdb called clonotypes with MiXCR, one entry per CDR3 protein. The sample includes 60,000 to 85,000 distinct CDR3 sequences, around 74% seen only once; the top ten take 12%. Source material: lung tumor tissue. Receptors were obtained from a woman in her 50s with non-small cell lung cancer.

Regarding this clonotype: No conserved phenylalanine or tryptophan is present at the end of the CDR3, so a read error is the likely explanation. This chain joins TRBV4-2 and TRBJ2-7; D uncertain. The CDR3 spans 13 residues. Germline CDR1 and CDR2: LGHNA and YNFKEQ. Here the CDR3 reads CASSQEETYEQYL. CDR3 DNA: TGTGCCAGCAGCCAAGAAGAAACCTATGAGCAGTACCTC.

This clonotype was counted once. The V call is TRBV5-4, the J call TRBJ2-2; a possible D gene is TRBD1 (5 bases). Germline CDR1 and CDR2: SGHNT and YYREEE (reference sequence). Trimming removed 10 bases at V and 3 bases at J, with 13 bases between. There are 13 residues in the CDR3. In DNA form, the CDR3 reads TGTGCCGGACGTACAGGTTACACCGGGGAGCTGTTTTTT. Protein product: CAGRTGYTGELFF.

The V gene is TRBV11-2, the J gene TRBJ2-7; 14 bases line up with TRBD2. J was trimmed by 7 bases and V by 9 bases; bases with no gene match: 17. CDR1 and CDR2 from the germline V gene are SGHAT and FQNNGV. The CDR3 is made up of 17 amino acids. The CDR3 sequence: CASNPQTSGRALWEQYF. The DNA for the CDR3 is TGTGCCAGTAACCCCCAGACTAGCGGGAGGGCATTGTGGGAGCAGTACTTC.

For this clonotype: A read error may produce the germline difference seen at one junction end. The chain uses TRBV11-2 and TRBJ2-1; tentative D call: TRBD2 (5 bases). This CDR3 contains 14 residues. Germline V lookup: CDR1 SGHAT, CDR2 FQNNGV. The CDR3 protein is CASSFGSVDYEQFF. The CDR3, as DNA: TGTGCCAGCAGCTTTGGCAGTGTCGACTATGAGCAGTTTTTC.

Comments on this clonotype: The junction departs from the called germline gene at one end, perhaps through a read error. The chain is built from TRBV6-1 and TRBJ1-5; 9 nucleotides align to TRBD1. Germline V lookup: CDR1 MNHNS, CDR2 SASEGT. This CDR3 spans 17 amino acids. The CDR3 sequence: CASYPATGGMNNLPQHF. CDR3 bases: TGTGCTAGTTATCCGGCGACAGGGGGTATGAACAATCTGCCCCAGCATTTT.

V usage is TRBV12-3 or TRBV12-4 and J usage is TRBJ2-7; D is unresolved. The ends were cut back, 5 bases at V and 3 bases at J, with 5 bases in the middle. This CDR3 has 11 amino acids. CDR3 amino acids: CASSARYEQYF. The CDR3 nucleotides read TGTGCCAGCAGTGCCCGCTACGAGCAGTACTTC.

Of note for this clonotype: In this CDR3 the conserved last residue, phenylalanine or tryptophan, is missing, so a read error is likely. The DNA is omitted, as the CDR3 cannot be located on it reliably, and the CDR3 follows TCRdb's listing. The V gene is TRBV29-1, the J gene TRBJ2-1; whether TRBD1, the table's D call, matches the DNA was not checked. The CDR3 is 11 amino acids in total, end residues counted. In germline, CDR1 is SQVTM, CDR2 ANQGSEA. CDR3 residues: CSVRDTNELFI.

This clonotype appeared many times. The chain links TRBV20-1 to TRBJ1-3; no definite D call. The CDR3 sequence is 13 residues long. V was pared by 6 bases and J by 2 bases, with 11 bases between. Germline CDR1 is DFQATT and CDR2 is SNEGSKA (reference sequence). The CDR3 bases are TGCAGTGCCCCCCGCCGACCTGGAAACACCATATATTTT. Translating it yields CSAPRRPGNTIYF.

In regard to this clonotype: No conserved phenylalanine or tryptophan ends this CDR3, so it is likely a read error. This rearrangement joins TRBV11-3 to TRBJ2-2; 10 bases are a match to TRBD2. This CDR3 has 14 amino acids. Germline values: CDR1 SGHNT, CDR2 YENEEA. Trimming took 5 bases from V and 5 from J; bases not matched to a gene: 2. The CDR3 region is CASSLAGETGELFL. CDR3 DNA: TGTGCCAGCAGCCTAGCGGGGGAGACCGGGGAGCTGTTTTTG.

Notes on this clonotype: Germline and junction disagree at one end, which may indicate a read error. The chain combines TRBV20-1 with TRBJ2-5, with D perhaps matching TRBD2 (5 bases). CDR1 and CDR2 from the germline V gene are DFQATT and SNEGSKA (reference sequence). The CDR3 is 12 residues long. This CDR3 is CSARDWGEIQYF. DNA for the CDR3: TGCAGTGCTCGGGATTGGGGTGAGATCCAGTACTTC.

Note on this clonotype: The junction departs from the called germline gene at one end, perhaps through a read error. The gene calls are TRBV4-1 and TRBJ2-1, with 9 bases lining up with TRBD2. CDR1 is MGHRA and CDR2 is YSYEKL in the germline V gene. The CDR3 sequence is 17 residues long. This chain's CDR3 is CASSQDGGTSLHNEQFF. CDR3 sequence (DNA): TGTGCCAGCAGCCAAGACGGGGGGACTAGCCTTCACAATGAGCAGTTCTTC.

V is TRBV20-1 and J is TRBJ1-6; D gene ambiguous. Germline V gives CDR1 DFQATT, CDR2 SNEGSKA (reference sequence). V was pared by 7 bases and J by 10 bases, with 29 bases between. There are 17 residues in the CDR3. CDR3 DNA sequence: TGCAGTGTTAGTATAAAAGGATTGAGCAGTGTCAGCTCACCCCTCCACTTT. This sequence encodes CSVSIKGLSSVSSPLHF.

In the case of this clonotype: One end of the junction does not line up with germline, which may come from a read error. The rearrangement links TRBV10-1 to TRBJ2-7; 10 bases are a match to TRBD2. The germline CDR1 and CDR2 sequences are WNHNN and SYGVQD (reference sequence). The CDR3 covers 14 residues. The CDR3 here is CTSSATSGEDEQYF. The CDR3 DNA is TGCACCAGCAGTGCCACTAGCGGGGAGGACGAGCAGTACTTC.

Note on this clonotype: An end of the junction does not agree with germline; a read error may underlie this. The J gene is TRBJ1-6, the V gene TRBV6-5; D is unresolved. The CDR3 contains 16 residues. Germline assignment: CDR1 MNHEY and CDR2 SVGAGI. Written as DNA, the CDR3 is TGTGCTAGCAGTTCCACCAGTAACTCCTATAATTCACCCCTCCACTTT. Protein: CASSSTSNSYNSPLHF.

The V call is TRBV11-2, the J call TRBJ1-5; 10 nucleotides match TRBD1. The better agreement between TRBJ2-3 and the DNA end casts doubt on the J call. CDR1 and CDR2 from the germline V gene are SGHAT and FQNNGV. CDR3 length equals 18 residues. The DNA of the CDR3 is TGTGCCAGCAGCTCCCGCAGGGACAGGGGTCTCGGCAATCAGCCCCAGTATTTT. Its translation is CASSSRRDRGLGNQPQYF.

In the case of this clonotype: This may stem from a read error, because a much larger clone lies one nucleotide away. CDR3 amino acids: CASNLRGLGNEQFF. The CDR3 DNA is TGTGCCAGCAACTTAAGGGGACTTGGGAATGAGCAGTTCTTC. This rearrangement joins TRBV7-9 to TRBJ2-1; perhaps TRBD2 as D (6 bases). Per the germline V gene, CDR1 is SEHNR and CDR2 is FQNEAQ (reference sequence). This CDR3 comprises 14 residues.